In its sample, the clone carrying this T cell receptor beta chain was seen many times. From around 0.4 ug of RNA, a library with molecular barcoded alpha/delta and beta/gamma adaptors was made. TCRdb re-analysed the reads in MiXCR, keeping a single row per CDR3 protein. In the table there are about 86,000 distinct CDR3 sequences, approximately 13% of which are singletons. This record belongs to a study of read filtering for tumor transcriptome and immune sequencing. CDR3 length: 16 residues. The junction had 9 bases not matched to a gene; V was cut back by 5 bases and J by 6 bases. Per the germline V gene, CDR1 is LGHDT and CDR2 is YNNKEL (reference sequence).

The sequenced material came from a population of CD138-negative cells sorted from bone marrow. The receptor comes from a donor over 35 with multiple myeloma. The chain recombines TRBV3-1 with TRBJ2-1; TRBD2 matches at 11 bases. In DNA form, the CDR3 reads TGTGCCAGCAGCGGGTCTAGCGGGAGGAAGAGCAATGAGCAGTTCTTC. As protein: CASSGSSGRKSNEQFF.